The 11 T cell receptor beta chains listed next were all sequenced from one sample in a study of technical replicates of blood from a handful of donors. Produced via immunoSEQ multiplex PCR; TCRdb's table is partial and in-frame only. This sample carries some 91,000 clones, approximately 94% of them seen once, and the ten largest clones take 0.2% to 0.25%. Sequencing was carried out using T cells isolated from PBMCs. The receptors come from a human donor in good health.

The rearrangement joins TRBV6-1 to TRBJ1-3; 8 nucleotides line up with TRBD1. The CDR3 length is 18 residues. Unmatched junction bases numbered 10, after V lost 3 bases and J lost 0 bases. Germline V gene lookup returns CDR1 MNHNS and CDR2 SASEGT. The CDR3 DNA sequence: TGTGCCAGCAGTGACCGGGACAGGATCCTAAGCTCTGGAAACACCATATATTTT. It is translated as CASSDRDRILSSGNTIYF.

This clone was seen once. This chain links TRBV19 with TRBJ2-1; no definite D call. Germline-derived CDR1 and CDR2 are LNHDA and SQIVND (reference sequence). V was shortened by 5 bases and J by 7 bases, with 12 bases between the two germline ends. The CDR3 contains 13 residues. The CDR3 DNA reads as TGTGCCAGTAGTCTAGGTCGTTTGAATGAGCAGTTCTTC. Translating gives CASSLGRLNEQFF.

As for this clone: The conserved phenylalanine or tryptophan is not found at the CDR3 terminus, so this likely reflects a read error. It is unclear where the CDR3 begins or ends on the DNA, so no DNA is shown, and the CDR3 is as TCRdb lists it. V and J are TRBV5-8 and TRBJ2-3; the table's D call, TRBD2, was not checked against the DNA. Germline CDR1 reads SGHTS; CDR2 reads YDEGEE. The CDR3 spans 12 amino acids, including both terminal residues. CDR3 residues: CASSLVLAGRFV.

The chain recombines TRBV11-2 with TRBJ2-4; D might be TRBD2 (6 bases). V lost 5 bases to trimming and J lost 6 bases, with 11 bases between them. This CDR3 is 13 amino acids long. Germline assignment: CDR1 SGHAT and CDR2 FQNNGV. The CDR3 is CASSQGLLNIQYF. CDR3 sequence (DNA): TGTGCCAGCAGCCAGGGACTCCTAAACATTCAGTACTTC.

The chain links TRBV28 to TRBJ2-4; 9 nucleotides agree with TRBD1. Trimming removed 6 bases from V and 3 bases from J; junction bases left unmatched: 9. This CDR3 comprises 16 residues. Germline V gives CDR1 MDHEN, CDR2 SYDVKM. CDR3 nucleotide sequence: TGTGCCAGCAGGGGACAGGGAATGTTTGGCAAAAACATTCAGTACTTC. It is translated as CASRGQGMFGKNIQYF.

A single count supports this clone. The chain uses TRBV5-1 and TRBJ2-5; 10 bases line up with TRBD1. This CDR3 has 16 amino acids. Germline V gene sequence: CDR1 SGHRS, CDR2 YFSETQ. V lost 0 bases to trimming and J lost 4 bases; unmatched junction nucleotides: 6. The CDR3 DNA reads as TGCGCCAGCAGCTTGGATCCGACAGGGGGCTTAGAGACCCAGTACTTC. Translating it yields CASSLDPTGGLETQYF.

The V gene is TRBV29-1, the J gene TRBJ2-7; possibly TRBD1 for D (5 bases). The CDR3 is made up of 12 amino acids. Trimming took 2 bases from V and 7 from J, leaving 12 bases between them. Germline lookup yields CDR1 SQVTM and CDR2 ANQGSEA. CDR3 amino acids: CSVESQGREQYF. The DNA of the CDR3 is TGCAGCGTTGAATCTCAGGGTCGGGAGCAGTACTTC.

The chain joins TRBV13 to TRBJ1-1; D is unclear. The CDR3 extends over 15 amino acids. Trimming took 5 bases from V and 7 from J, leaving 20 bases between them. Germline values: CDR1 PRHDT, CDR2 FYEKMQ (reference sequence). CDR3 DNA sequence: TGTGCCAGCAGCGTCCGGGCCCCCGGGAGGGTTGAAGCTTTCTTT. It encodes CASSVRAPGRVEAFF.

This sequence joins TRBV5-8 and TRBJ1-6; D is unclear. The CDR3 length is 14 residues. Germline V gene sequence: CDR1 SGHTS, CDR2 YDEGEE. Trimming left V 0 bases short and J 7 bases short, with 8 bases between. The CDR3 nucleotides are TGTGCCAGCAGCTTGGCGGGGTTAAATTCACCCCTCCACTTT. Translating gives CASSLAGLNSPLHF.

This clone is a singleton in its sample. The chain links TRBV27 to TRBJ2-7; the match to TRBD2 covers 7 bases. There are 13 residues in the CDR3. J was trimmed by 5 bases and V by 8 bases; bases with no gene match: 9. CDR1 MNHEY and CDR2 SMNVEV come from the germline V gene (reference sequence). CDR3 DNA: TGTGCCAGCCGCCTATTTGGGAGGGACGAGCAGTACTTC. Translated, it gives CASRLFGRDEQYF.

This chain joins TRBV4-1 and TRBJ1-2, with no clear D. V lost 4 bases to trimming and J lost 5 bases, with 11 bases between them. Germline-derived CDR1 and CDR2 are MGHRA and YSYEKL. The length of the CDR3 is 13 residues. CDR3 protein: CASSPKSGYGYTF. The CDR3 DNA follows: TGCGCCAGCAGCCCAAAATCGGGGTATGGCTACACCTTC.